The 14 T cell receptor beta chains presented below share a single source sample, sequenced in a study of T cell clonality in common variable immunodeficiency. Only in-frame clones appear in the TCRdb table, and some are missing; sequencing was by immunoSEQ multiplex PCR. The data show roughly 42,000 clones, none appearing only once, with 2.8% held by the ten largest. Sequencing was performed on peripheral blood mononuclear cells. The receptors stem from a person between 18 and 70 years old in good health.

This clone was recorded at least ten times. The CDR3 bases that were read are TGTGCCATCAGTGACCCCGGCAGGGGAGCTGAA. Protein product: CAISDPGRGAE. The full-length CDR3 reads as CAISDPGRGAEAFF. V usage is TRBV10-3 and J usage is TRBJ1-1, with a weak D call TRBD1 (6 bases). The CDR3 is cut off 3 residues early in the read; its end comes from the germline J gene. The CDR3 extends over 14 amino acids. CDR1 and CDR2 from the germline V gene are ENHRY and SYGVKD. Trimming took 3 bases from V and 6 from J, leaving 14 bases between them.

This clone was observed a handful of times. With the read ending 3 residues before the CDR3 end, the germline J gene is used to fill in that end. The V and J genes are TRBV20-1 and TRBJ1-1; D remains ambiguous. V was cut by 0 bases and J by 7 bases, with 12 bases left in between. CDR3 length equals 13 residues. Germline loops: CDR1 DFQATT, CDR2 SNEGSKA (reference sequence). CDR3 protein: CSARDSGRNEAFF. The part of the CDR3 DNA that was read is TGCAGTGCTAGAGATTCAGGCAGAAATGAA.

At least ten counts were recorded for this clone. The read terminates 3 residues ahead of where the CDR3 ends, so the germline J gene completes it. This sequence joins TRBV4-2 and TRBJ2-5, with 7 bases lining up with TRBD1. The germline CDR1 and CDR2 sequences are LGHNA and YNFKEQ. There are 17 residues in the CDR3. Trimming took 1 base from V and 2 from J; bases not matched to a gene: 10. The CDR3 protein is CASSQGGARGTQETQYF. The sequenced CDR3 bases are TGTGCCAGCAGCCAAGGGGGAGCCAGGGGGACGCAAGAGACC.

This clone was detected many times. At one end the junction does not follow the germline gene, possibly because of a read error. The read stops 3 residues short of the end of the CDR3; the missing end is completed from the germline J gene. The rearrangement links TRBV7-7 to TRBJ2-5; 11 positions agree with TRBD2. Per the germline V gene, CDR1 is SSHAT and CDR2 is FNYEAQ (reference sequence). The CDR3 is 16 residues long. The CDR3 bases that were read are TGTGCTAGCAGCTTAAAACTAGCGGGAGTCCAAGAGACC. Translating gives CASSLKLAGVQET. The whole CDR3 is CASSLKLAGVQETQYF.

This clone occurred many times. The sequenced fragment ends 3 residues before the CDR3 boundary, so the rest is inferred from the germline J gene. The J gene is TRBJ2-7, the V gene TRBV2; no clear D. Germline CDR1 SNHLY, CDR2 FYNNEI. This CDR3 is built from 10 residues. V lost 5 bases to trimming and J lost 4 bases, with 3 bases between them. The CDR3 loop reads CASSTYEQYF. The sequenced CDR3 bases are TGTGCCAGCAGTACTTACGAG.

In its sample, this clone was seen many times. The read terminates 3 residues before the CDR3 end, so the remaining end is supplied by the germline J gene. The chain combines TRBV14 with TRBJ2-2; D not resolved. CDR3 size: 19 residues. Germline V gene data show CDR1 as SGHDN and CDR2 as FVKESK. V lost 4 bases and J 0 bases, leaving 21 bases between the germline ends. The chain's CDR3 is CASSRSIIPLWSNTGELFF. Incomplete CDR3 DNA: TGTGCCAGCAGCCGAAGCATAATACCGTTATGGTCGAACACCGGGGAG.

The table lists this clone with many counts. The read gets to within 3 residues of the CDR3 end, and the germline J gene fills in the rest. The genes are TRBV7-6 and TRBJ2-2; D not certain. The V gene lost 5 bases and the J gene lost 0 bases, with 10 bases spanning the gap. The CDR3 consists of 15 residues. Per germline, CDR1 SGHVS and CDR2 FNYEAQ. The CDR3 DNA, read in part, is TGTGCCAGCAGCCCCCGCGCCGCGAACACCGGGGAG. This encodes CASSPRAANTGE. The entire CDR3 protein is CASSPRAANTGELFF.

In this sample, this clone turned up a few times. The read ends 3 residues shy of where the CDR3 ends; the end is completed using the germline J gene. This sequence joins TRBV10-2 and TRBJ1-2, with D unclear. Germline V lookup: CDR1 WSHSY, CDR2 SAAADI. Trimming took off 0 bases at V and 6 bases at J, with 14 bases between the two ends. The CDR3 has 15 amino acids. The CDR3 protein is CASSESTGREDGYTF. The part of the CDR3 DNA that was read is TGCGCCAGCAGTGAGTCTACGGGGAGGGAAGATGGC.

This clone has a handful of counts. The read is 3 residues too short to cover the CDR3 end, so that end is filled in from the germline J gene. The chain recombines TRBV19 with TRBJ1-2, with D possibly matching TRBD1 (5 bases). CDR1 is LNHDA and CDR2 is SQIVND in the germline V gene (reference sequence). CDR3 length: 14 amino acids. The DNA read from the CDR3 is TGTGCCAGTAGTATACTGGGGGGACCCTACGAC. Translated, it gives CASSILGGPYD. The entire CDR3 is CASSILGGPYDYTF.

This clone was found many times. The read ends 3 residues early relative to the CDR3; the germline J gene fills the gap. This chain uses TRBV19 with TRBJ2-1; the match to TRBD2 covers 15 bases. This CDR3 contains 18 residues. The V gene end was trimmed by 0 bases and the J gene end by 6 bases; junction bases not matched to a gene: 6. CDR1 and CDR2 from the germline V gene are LNHDA and SQIVND (reference sequence). CDR3 sequence reads: CASSIEGTSGGPFNEQFF. CDR3 DNA, as far as it was read: TGTGCCAGTAGTATAGAAGGGACTAGCGGGGGGCCCTTCAATGAG.

This clone has a handful of counts. The read ends 3 residues early relative to the CDR3; the germline J gene fills the gap. The V call is TRBV11-1, the J call TRBJ1-4; D ambiguous. The V and J ends lost 1 base and 5 bases respectively, with 5 bases between them. CDR1 and CDR2 (germline): SGHAT, FQDESV (reference sequence). The CDR3 runs to 13 residues. The DNA read from the CDR3 is TGTGCCAGCAGCTTAGAACAGAATGAAAAA. Protein product: CASSLEQNEK. The complete CDR3 protein is CASSLEQNEKLFF.

This clone was observed many times. The read comes to an end 3 residues before the CDR3 does, leaving the germline J gene to fill in the end. J is TRBJ1-5 and V is TRBV20-1, with 8 bases identical to TRBD1. The CDR3 length is 14 residues. V gave up 2 bases and J gave up 4 bases; unmatched junction bases: 4. CDR1 and CDR2 from the germline V gene are DFQATT and SNEGSKA (reference sequence). The covered CDR3 bases are TGCAGTGCTAGAATGGGACAGGTTAATCAGCCC. It specifies CSARMGQVNQP. The full CDR3 is CSARMGQVNQPQHF.

In its sample, this clone was seen a few times. Coverage ceases 3 residues before the CDR3 finishes, and the germline J gene fills in the end. The gene calls are TRBV7-9 and TRBJ2-3; no firm D call. CDR1 is SEHNR, CDR2 FQNEAQ, per germline (reference sequence). The CDR3 is made up of 11 amino acids. V was clipped by 6 bases and J by 6 bases, with 7 bases between them. CDR3 region: CASSSLDTQYF. CDR3 bases read: TGTGCCAGCAGTAGCCTCGATACG.

In this sample, this clone turned up many times. The sequence runs out 3 residues before the end of the CDR3; the remainder is reconstructed from the germline J gene. V usage is TRBV7-9 and J usage is TRBJ1-1, with D possibly TRBD1 on 5 matching bases. The V and J ends lost 1 base and 3 bases respectively, with 9 bases between them. The CDR3 loop spans 14 amino acids. CDR1 SEHNR and CDR2 FQNEAQ come from the germline V gene (reference sequence). The CDR3 sequence: CASSLGSGDTEAFF. CDR3 DNA (partial): TGTGCCAGCAGCTTAGGCTCGGGGGACACTGAA.